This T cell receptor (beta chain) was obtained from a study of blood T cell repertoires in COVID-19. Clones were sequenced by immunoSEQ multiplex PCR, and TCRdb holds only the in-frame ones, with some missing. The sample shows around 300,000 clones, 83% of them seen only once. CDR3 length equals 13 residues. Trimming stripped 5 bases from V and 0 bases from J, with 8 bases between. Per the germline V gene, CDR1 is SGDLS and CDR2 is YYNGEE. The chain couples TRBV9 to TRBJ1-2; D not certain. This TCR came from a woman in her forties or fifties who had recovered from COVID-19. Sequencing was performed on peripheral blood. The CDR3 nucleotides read TGTGCCAGCAGTGCGATATCTAACTATGGCTACACCTTC. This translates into CASSAISNYGYTF.